This entry describes one T cell receptor beta chain. Method: immunoSEQ multiplex PCR; TCRdb's copy keeps in-frame clones and lacks some. The sample contains around 88,000 clones, over 80% of which appear only once. In germline, CDR1 is SEHNR, CDR2 FQNEAQ (reference sequence). V shed 1 base and J shed 0 bases, with 7 bases lying between them. CDR3 size: 15 residues. The record originates from a study of T cell changes during pregnancy in multiple sclerosis. The sequence was obtained from a female donor with multiple sclerosis, enrolled in a pregnancy study. The V gene is TRBV7-9, the J gene TRBJ2-4; D might be TRBD2 (6 bases). Specimen: peripheral blood, collected in the first trimester of pregnancy. The CDR3 sequence: CASSLGGIAKNIQYF. CDR3 bases: TGTGCCAGCAGCTTAGGCGGGATAGCCAAAAACATTCAGTACTTC.